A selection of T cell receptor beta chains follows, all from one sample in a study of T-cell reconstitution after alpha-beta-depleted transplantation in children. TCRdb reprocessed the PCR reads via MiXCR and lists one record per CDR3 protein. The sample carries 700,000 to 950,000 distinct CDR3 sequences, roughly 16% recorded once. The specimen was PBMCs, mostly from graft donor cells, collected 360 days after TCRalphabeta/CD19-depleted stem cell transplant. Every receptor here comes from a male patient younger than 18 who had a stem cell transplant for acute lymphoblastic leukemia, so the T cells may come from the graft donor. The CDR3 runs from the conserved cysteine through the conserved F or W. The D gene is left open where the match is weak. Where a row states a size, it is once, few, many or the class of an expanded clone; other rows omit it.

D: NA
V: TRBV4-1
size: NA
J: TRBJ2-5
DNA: TGCGCCAGCAGCCAACCGACCGTTGGCCAAGAGACCCAGTACTTC
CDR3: CASSQPTVGQETQYF

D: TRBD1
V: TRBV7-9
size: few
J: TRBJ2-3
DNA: TGTGCCAGCACCTCGGGACAGGGCACAGATACGCAGTATTTT
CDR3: CASTSGQGTDTQYF

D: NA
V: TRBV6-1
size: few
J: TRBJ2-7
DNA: TGTGCCAGCAGCCCCCGAGCCGGGGGCGCGAACGAGCAGTACTTC
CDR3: CASSPRAGGANEQYF

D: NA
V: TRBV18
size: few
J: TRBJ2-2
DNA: TGTGCCAGCTCATCACAGGGCCCGAACACCGGGGAGCTGTTTTTT
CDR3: CASSSQGPNTGELFF

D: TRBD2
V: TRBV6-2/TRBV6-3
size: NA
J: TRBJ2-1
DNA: TGTGCCAGCAGTTACCCTATCCCACGGACTAGCGGGGTTAAGAACAATGAGCAGTTCTTC
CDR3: CASSYPIPRTSGVKNNEQFF

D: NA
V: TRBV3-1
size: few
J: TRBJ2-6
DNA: TGTGCCAGCAGCCAAGAGGTCCATCGGGGGGCCAACGTCCTGACTTTC
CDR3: CASSQEVHRGANVLTF

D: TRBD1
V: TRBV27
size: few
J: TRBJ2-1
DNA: TGTGCCAGCACCCATATCGACAGGGCGGGCTACAATGAGCAGTTCTTC
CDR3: CASTHIDRAGYNEQFF

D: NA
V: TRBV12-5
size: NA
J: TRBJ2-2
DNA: TGTGCTAGTGGCCTACTTCCCGGGCTCACTATCGGGGAGCTGTTTTTT
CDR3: CASGLLPGLTIGELFF

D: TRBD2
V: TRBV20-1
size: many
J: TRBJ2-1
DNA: TGCAGTCATTCCGGACTAGCGGGAGTTGCGATACAAATTAATGAGCAGTTCTTC
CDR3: CSHSGLAGVAIQINEQFF

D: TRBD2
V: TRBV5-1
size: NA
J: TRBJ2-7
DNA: TGCGCCAGCAGCCGGACTAGCGGGAGGTCCGAGCAGTACTTC
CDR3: CASSRTSGRSEQYF

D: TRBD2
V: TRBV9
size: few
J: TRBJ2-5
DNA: TGTGCCAGCAGCGTAGCAGAAGGGAGGGTCGAGACCCAGTACTTC
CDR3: CASSVAEGRVETQYF

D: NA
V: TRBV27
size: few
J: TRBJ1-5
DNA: TGTGCCAGCAGTTTACGCTCTTTCGGGCCCCAGCATTTT
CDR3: CASSLRSFGPQHF

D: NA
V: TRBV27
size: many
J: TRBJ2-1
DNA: TGTGCCAATGAGGAGTGGTACAATGAGCAGTTCTTC
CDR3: CANEEWYNEQFF

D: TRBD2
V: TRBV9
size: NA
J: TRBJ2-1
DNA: TGTGCCAGCAGCGCTAGCGGGGAGAGATACAATGAGCAGTTCTTC
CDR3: CASSASGERYNEQFF

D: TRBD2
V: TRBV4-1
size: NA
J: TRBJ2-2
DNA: TGCGCCAGCAGCCAAGAAAGGACTAGTTCAGCCTCCGGGGAGCTGTTTTTT
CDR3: CASSQERTSSASGELFF

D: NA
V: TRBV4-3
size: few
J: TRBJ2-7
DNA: TGCGCCAGCAGCCCCCCTAGGCGACTACTGGGGGGCGAGCAGTACTTC
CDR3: CASSPPRRLLGGEQYF

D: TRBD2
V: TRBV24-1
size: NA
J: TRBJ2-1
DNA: TGTGCCACCAGTGAACAGCGGGATAACTACAATGAGCAGTTCTTC
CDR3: CATSEQRDNYNEQFF

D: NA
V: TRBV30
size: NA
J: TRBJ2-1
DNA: TGTGCCTCGCGAGCGGCTTACAATGAGCAGTTCTTC
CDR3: CASRAAYNEQFF

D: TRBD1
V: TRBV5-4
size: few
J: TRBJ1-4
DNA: TGTGCCAGCACATTCCGGGACAGGGCCTATTCGGGCGAAAAACTGTTTTTT
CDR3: CASTFRDRAYSGEKLFF

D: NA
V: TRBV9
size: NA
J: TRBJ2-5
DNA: TGTGCCAGCAGCGTAGGGGGACAAATCCAAGAGACCCAGTACTTC
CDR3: CASSVGGQIQETQYF

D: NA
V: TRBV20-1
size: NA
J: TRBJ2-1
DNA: TGCAGTGCTACCGGACACTTGGACTACAATGAGCAGTTCTTC
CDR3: CSATGHLDYNEQFF

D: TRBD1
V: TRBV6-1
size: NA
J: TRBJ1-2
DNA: TGTGCCAGCGGGACAGGGGCAAACTATGGCTACACCTTC
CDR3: CASGTGANYGYTF

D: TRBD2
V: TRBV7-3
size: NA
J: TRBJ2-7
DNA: TGTGCCAGCAGAAGCATGGCGGGAGCTAAGAAGCAGTACTTC
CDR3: CASRSMAGAKKQYF

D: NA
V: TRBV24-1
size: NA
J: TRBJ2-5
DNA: TGTGCCATCAGTGATTTTGGGGGAGCCCAGTACTTC
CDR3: CAISDFGGAQYF

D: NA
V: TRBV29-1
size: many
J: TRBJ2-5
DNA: TGCAGCGCCGGCGAGGAGACCCAGTACTTC
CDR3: CSAGEETQYF

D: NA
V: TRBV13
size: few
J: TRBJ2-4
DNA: TGTGCCAGCAGCGCTCCGACTAGTGCCAAAAACATTCAGTACTTC
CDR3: CASSAPTSAKNIQYF

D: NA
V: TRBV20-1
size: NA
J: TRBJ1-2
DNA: TGCAGTGCTCACCCGGGGTTCTTTGCTTATGGCTACACCTTC
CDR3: CSAHPGFFAYGYTF

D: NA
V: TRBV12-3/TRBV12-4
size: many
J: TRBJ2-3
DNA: TGTGCCAGCAGCTGGGAAGTTGGTACGCAGTATTTT
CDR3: CASSWEVGTQYF

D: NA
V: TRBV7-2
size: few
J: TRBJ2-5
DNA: TGTGCCAGCAGCTTAGCAGGCCTAGCCGGGATTTTC
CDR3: CASSLAGLAGIF

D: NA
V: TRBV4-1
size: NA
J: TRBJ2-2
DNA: TGCGCCAGCAGCTGGGGACTGCCCACCGGGGAGCTGTTTTTT
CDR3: CASSWGLPTGELFF

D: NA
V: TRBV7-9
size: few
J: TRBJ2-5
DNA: TGTGCCAGCAGCCCAAACAGCTTACTCCAAGAGACCCAGTACTTC
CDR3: CASSPNSLLQETQYF

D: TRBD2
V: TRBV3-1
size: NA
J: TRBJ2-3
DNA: TGTACCAGCAGTTTTTGGGTTAGCGGGAGGGCCTCGATAGATACGCAGTATTTT
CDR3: CTSSFWVSGRASIDTQYF

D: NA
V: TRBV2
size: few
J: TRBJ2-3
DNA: TGTGCCAGCTTCTGGACGGCTAGCACAGATACGCAGTATTTT
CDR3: CASFWTASTDTQYF

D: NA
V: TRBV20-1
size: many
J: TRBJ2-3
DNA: TGCAGTGTTCCGGTTGGGACAGATACGCAGTATTTT
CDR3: CSVPVGTDTQYF

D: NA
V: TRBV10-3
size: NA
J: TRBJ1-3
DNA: TGTGCCATCAGACAAGCCCGCAGGGAATCTACTGGAAACACCATATATTTT
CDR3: CAIRQARRESTGNTIYF

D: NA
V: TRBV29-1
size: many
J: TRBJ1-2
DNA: TGCAGCGTGAGGGGGGGAACCTACACCTTC
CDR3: CSVRGGTYTF

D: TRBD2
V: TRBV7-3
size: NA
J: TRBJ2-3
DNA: TGTGCCAGCAGCTTAGCCCCCCAGCTAGCGGGAGCCAGAGATACGCAGTATTTT
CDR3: CASSLAPQLAGARDTQYF

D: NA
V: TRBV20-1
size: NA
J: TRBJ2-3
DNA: TGCAGTGCTAGAGGGTCGGCCCGGACGGATACGCAGTATTTT
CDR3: CSARGSARTDTQYF

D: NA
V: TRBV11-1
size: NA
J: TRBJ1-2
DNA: TGTGCCAGCAGCTTTTCTCGGGCGAGAGGCTACACCTTC
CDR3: CASSFSRARGYTF

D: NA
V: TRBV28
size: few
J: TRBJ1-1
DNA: TGTGCCAGCAGCCGGGCCTTGAACACTGAAGCTTTCTTT
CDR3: CASSRALNTEAFF

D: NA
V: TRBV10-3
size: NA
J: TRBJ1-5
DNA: TGTGCCATCAGTGACGCGGCCTTTAGCAATCAGCCCCAGCATTTT
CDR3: CAISDAAFSNQPQHF

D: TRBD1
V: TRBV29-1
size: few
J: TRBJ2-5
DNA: TGCAGCGTTGACGGGACAGGGATGGACGAGACCCAGTACTTC
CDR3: CSVDGTGMDETQYF

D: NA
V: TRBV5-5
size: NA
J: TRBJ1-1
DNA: TGTGCCAGCAGCTTGTGGGTTACCGCTGAAGCTTTCTTT
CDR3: CASSLWVTAEAFF

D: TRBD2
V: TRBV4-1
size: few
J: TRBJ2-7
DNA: TGCGCCAGCAGCCAAGTAGGACTAGCGGCCTCCTACGAGCAGTACTTC
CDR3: CASSQVGLAASYEQYF

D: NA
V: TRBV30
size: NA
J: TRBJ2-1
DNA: TGTGCCTGGAGTGTACAGGGTCGGGAGCAGTTCTTC
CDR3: CAWSVQGREQFF

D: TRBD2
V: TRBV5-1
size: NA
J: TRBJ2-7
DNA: TGCGCCAGCAAAAGCGGGAGAGGGTTCTACGAGCAGTACTTC
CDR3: CASKSGRGFYEQYF

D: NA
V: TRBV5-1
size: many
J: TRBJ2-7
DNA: TGCGCCAGCAGTATTTCCAGCTCCTACGAGCAGTACTTC
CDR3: CASSISSSYEQYF

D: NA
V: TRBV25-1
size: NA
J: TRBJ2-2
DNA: TGTGCCAGCAGTGAATATACTTTAAACGGGGAGCTGTTTTTT
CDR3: CASSEYTLNGELFF

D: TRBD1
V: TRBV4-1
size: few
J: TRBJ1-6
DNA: TGCGCCAGCAGCCACGGACAGGCCAGCTCCTATAATTCACCCCTCCACTTT
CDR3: CASSHGQASSYNSPLHF

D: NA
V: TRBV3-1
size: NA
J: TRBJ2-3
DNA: TGTGCCAGCAGCCAAGGGCCGAGACTACTCACAGATACGCAGTATTTT
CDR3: CASSQGPRLLTDTQYF